This entry describes one TCR beta chain. As CD8+CD4-CCR7+CD45RA+ cells, naive CD8 T cells were sorted. These data originate in a study of molecular identifiers for immune sequencing clone quantification. TCRdb processed the PCR reads anew with MiXCR; each CDR3 protein has one entry. Counted here are approximately 670,000 distinct CDR3 sequences, just under 20% occurring once; the ten biggest clones make up roughly 0.83%. The CDR3 contains 16 residues. With V trimmed by 4 bases and J by 3 bases, 12 bases remained unmatched. Germline V lookup: CDR1 SGHRS, CDR2 YFSETQ. The sequencing sample was made of naive CD8+ T cells from blood, with Jurkat cell RNA spiked in. The subset denotes: FACS-sorted CD8+CD4-CCR7+CD45RA+ naive T cells. V and J are TRBV5-1 and TRBJ2-7; 8 bases fit TRBD1. The sequence was collected from a human donor in good health. Some libraries in this study had Jurkat cell RNA spiked in. The CDR3, as DNA: TGCGCCAGCAGCCCCGCGCAGGGACAGGCTTACTACGAGCAGTACTTC. This codes for CASSPAQGQAYYEQYF.